These 21 T cell receptor beta chains came from one sample sequenced in a study of beta chain features in type 1 diabetes. All of the isolated RNA was reverse transcribed, so expressed TCRB transcripts were sequenced. Some clones are missing from TCRdb's copy, which holds only in-frame ones; the method was immunoSEQ multiplex PCR. The sample holds about 330,000 clones; 8% to 13% are singletons and the top ten take about 0.015%. The specimen sequenced was naive CD4+ T cells from blood. These receptors originate from a young woman in good health.

This clone was seen a few times. The rearrangement uses TRBV7-2 and TRBJ2-7; 10 bases are shared with TRBD2. The J segment lost 9 bases and the V segment lost 4 bases, leaving 12 bases of the junction unmatched. Looked up from germline, CDR1 is SGHTA and CDR2 is FQGNSA. This CDR3 comprises 15 residues. The CDR3 DNA sequence: TGTGCCAGCAGCTCAGTACCGGGACTAGCGCCTTCGCAGTACTTC. Translated: CASSSVPGLAPSQYF.

This chain links TRBV7-2 with TRBJ2-2, with TRBD2 matching 8 bases. This CDR3 comprises 15 residues. Germline values: CDR1 SGHTA, CDR2 FQGNSA. V shed 5 bases and J 2 bases; nucleotides not matched to a gene: 4. The CDR3 region has the DNA TGTGCCAGCAGCCTACTAGCGGAAAACACCGGGGAGCTGTTTTTT. Its protein is CASSLLAENTGELFF.

Concerning this clone: The junction departs from the called germline gene at one end, perhaps through a read error. V gene TRBV4-3 combines with J gene TRBJ2-7, with TRBD1 matching over 8 bases. This CDR3 comprises 13 residues. Germline V CDR1 and CDR2: LGHNA, YSLEER. CDR3 in amino acids: CASSQEIGTGQGF. CDR3 bases: TGCGCCAGCAGCCAAGAGATTGGGACCGGACAGGGCTTC.

The table lists this clone with a few counts. The V call is TRBV7-9, the J call TRBJ2-3; perhaps TRBD1 as D (6 bases). The ends were cut back, 5 bases at V and 6 bases at J, with 18 bases in the middle. The germline V gene has CDR1 SEHNR and CDR2 FQNEAQ (reference sequence). This CDR3 region has 15 residues. This CDR3 reads CASSPVGQGRDTQYF. The DNA for the CDR3 is TGTGCCAGCAGCCCTGTGGGGCAGGGGCGCGATACGCAGTATTTT.

This clone was seen a handful of times. V usage is TRBV6-5 and J usage is TRBJ2-5; TRBD2 agrees at 9 bases. The junction had 8 bases not matched to a gene; V was cut back by 7 bases and J by 2 bases. In germline, CDR1 is MNHEY, CDR2 SVGAGI. The CDR3 runs to 15 residues. The CDR3 sequence: CASTVAGAGQETQYF. CDR3 nucleotides: TGTGCCAGCACCGTAGCGGGAGCGGGGCAAGAGACCCAGTACTTC.

This clone appeared a few times. The rearrangement joins TRBV6-5 to TRBJ2-4, with 7 positions matching TRBD2. This CDR3 is 16 amino acids long. CDR1 and CDR2 (germline): MNHEY, SVGAGI. Trimming at V came to 2 bases and at J to 7 bases, leaving 11 bases not matched to a gene. CDR3 in DNA: TGTGCCAGCAGTTACACCACCGGACTAGGAGGGAACATTCAGTACTTC. As protein: CASSYTTGLGGNIQYF.

The CDR3 loop is CASSVALGGETSGRMGEQFF. In DNA form, the CDR3 reads TGTGCCAGCAGCGTAGCTCTGGGAGGGGAGACTAGCGGGAGGATGGGTGAGCAGTTCTTC. V gene TRBV9 combines with J gene TRBJ2-1; the match to TRBD2 covers 13 bases. The CDR3 is made up of 20 amino acids. CDR1 and CDR2 (germline): SGDLS, YYNGEE. V shed 0 bases and J 9 bases; nucleotides not matched to a gene: 18.

V and J are TRBV28 and TRBJ2-2, with 11 bases matching TRBD2. V lost 5 bases, J lost 2 bases, and 10 bases stayed unmatched. The CDR3 extends over 18 amino acids. CDR1 MDHEN and CDR2 SYDVKM come from the germline V gene. CDR3 in amino acids: CASSPRFLAGGNTGELFF. The CDR3 DNA is TGTGCCAGCAGTCCCCGCTTCCTAGCGGGAGGTAACACCGGGGAGCTGTTTTTT.

This clone was counted only a few times. This rearrangement joins TRBV28 to TRBJ2-3; TRBD1 might be the D (6 bases). This CDR3 contains 13 residues. Germline CDR1 is MDHEN and CDR2 is SYDVKM. V was trimmed by 8 bases and J by 3 bases, leaving 12 bases between them. CDR3 nucleotide sequence: TGTGCCAGCCTCCGGACAGTTACAGATACGCAGTATTTT. Translating it yields CASLRTVTDTQYF.

The chain carries TRBV6-5 and TRBJ1-2; 7 positions agree with TRBD1. With V trimmed by 5 bases and J by 6 bases, 12 bases remained unmatched. The CDR3 length is 15 residues. Germline loops: CDR1 MNHEY, CDR2 SVGAGI. The CDR3: CASSRRETGNNGYTF. The CDR3 DNA reads TGTGCCAGCAGTCGCCGGGAGACAGGGAATAATGGCTACACCTTC.

This clone has more than one count but fewer than ten. This rearrangement joins TRBV30 to TRBJ1-1; D remains ambiguous. The germline V gene encodes CDR1 GTSNPN and CDR2 SVGIG (reference sequence). Trimming removed 3 bases at V and 2 bases at J, with 10 bases between. CDR3 size: 13 residues. CDR3 nucleotides: TGTGCCTGGAGCCCAGGAGGAAACACTGAAGCTTTCTTT. As protein: CAWSPGGNTEAFF.

This chain uses TRBV6-6 with TRBJ1-1; 8 nucleotides line up with TRBD1. This CDR3 has 16 amino acids. The germline V gene has CDR1 MNHNY and CDR2 SVGAGI (reference sequence). Trimming at V came to 2 bases and at J to 0 bases, leaving 5 bases not matched to a gene. The CDR3 loop is CASSYDGDRLNTEAFF. The CDR3 DNA sequence: TGTGCCAGCAGTTACGATGGGGACAGGCTGAACACTGAAGCTTTCTTT.

This clone appeared a few times. V and J are TRBV6-5 and TRBJ2-1, with 8 positions matching TRBD1. Germline CDR1 is MNHEY and CDR2 is SVGAGI. Trimming took 2 bases from V and 5 from J; bases not matched to a gene: 5. This CDR3 spans 15 amino acids. The CDR3 reads CASSYLQGGHNEQFF. Written as DNA, the CDR3 is TGTGCCAGCAGTTACCTACAGGGGGGTCACAATGAGCAGTTCTTC.

This clone was detected a few times. The chain combines TRBV5-1 with TRBJ1-5; 7 positions match TRBD1. CDR3 length: 14 amino acids. Germline lookup yields CDR1 SGHRS and CDR2 YFSETQ. The V gene end was trimmed by 1 base and the J gene end by 3 bases; junction bases not matched to a gene: 1. The CDR3 DNA reads TGCGCCAGCAGCTTGACAGGGGACAATCAGCCCCAGCATTTT. Its protein is CASSLTGDNQPQHF.

There are a few counts of this clone. The gene calls are TRBV7-3 and TRBJ2-3; D unresolved. The CDR3 is 14 residues long. V lost 2 bases and J lost 2, with 8 bases in between. Germline values: CDR1 SGHTA, CDR2 FQGTGA. The CDR3 region has the DNA TGTGCCAGCAGCTTAGACTCGAACACAGATACGCAGTATTTT. Its translation is CASSLDSNTDTQYF. Looking up the rest from reference TRBV7-3 and TRBJ2-3 gives the full variable domain: GAGVSQTPSNKVTEKGKYVELRCDPISGHTALYWYRQSLGQGPEFLIYFQGTGAADDSGLPNDRFFAVRPEGSVSTLKIQRTERGDSAVYLCASSLDSNTDTQYFGPGTRLTVL.

The chain employs TRBV6-4 and TRBJ2-1, with TRBD2 as a possible D gene (5 bases). V was trimmed by 1 base and J by 5 bases, leaving 12 bases between them. Per the germline V gene, CDR1 is MRHNA and CDR2 is SNTAGT. This CDR3 is 15 amino acids long. In DNA, the CDR3 is TGTGCCAGCAGTGACTGGACCTCCGGGAACAATGAGCAGTTCTTC. This codes for CASSDWTSGNNEQFF.

This clone was recorded a few times. The chain has TRBV4-3 and TRBJ2-2; TRBD1 might be the D (7 bases). V was pared by 4 bases and J by 0 bases, with 15 bases between. The CDR3 has 17 residues. From germline, CDR1 is LGHNA and CDR2 YSLEER. The CDR3 sequence: CASSRLRGATNTGELFF. DNA of the CDR3: TGCGCCAGCAGCCGCCTCAGGGGGGCCACGAACACCGGGGAGCTGTTTTTT.

There are a few counts of this clone. The J gene is TRBJ1-3, the V gene TRBV4-3; D not resolved. The V gene's germline CDR1 is LGHNA and CDR2 YSLEER. V dropped 0 bases and J dropped 0 bases, with 12 bases sitting between them. This CDR3 region has 17 residues. CDR3: CASSQDGTSFSGNTIYF. The CDR3 nucleotides read TGCGCCAGCAGCCAAGATGGTACATCATTCTCTGGAAACACCATATATTTT.

This clone was recorded a few times. This rearrangement joins TRBV15 to TRBJ1-1, with D perhaps TRBD1 (5 bases). With 4 bases removed from V and 1 base from J, the gap between germline ends came to 16 bases. This CDR3 region has 16 residues. The germline gives CDR1 LNHNV, CDR2 YYDKDF (reference sequence). The CDR3 DNA follows: TGTGCCACCAGCACTACTCTCTTTAGGGGGAACACTGAAGCTTTCTTT. It codes for CATSTTLFRGNTEAFF.

This rearrangement joins TRBV19 to TRBJ2-7; a weak D match, TRBD2 (6 bases). The germline V gene has CDR1 LNHDA and CDR2 SQIVND (reference sequence). CDR3 length: 12 residues. The ends were cut back, 6 bases at V and 9 bases at J, with 15 bases in the middle. The CDR3 nucleotides are TGTGCCAGTAGCCCGGGGCCCGGGGGGCAGTACTTC. Translating it yields CASSPGPGGQYF.

This clone was counted only a few times. The chain employs TRBV18 and TRBJ2-7; 7 bases map to TRBD1. Germline trimming cut 5 bases from V and 5 bases from J; bases unmatched to any gene: 12. The germline V gene has CDR1 KGHSH and CDR2 LQKENI. The CDR3 spans 15 residues. In DNA, the CDR3 is TGTGCCAGCTCAGCATGGACAGGTTGGGACCACGAGCAGTACTTC. Protein sequence: CASSAWTGWDHEQYF.